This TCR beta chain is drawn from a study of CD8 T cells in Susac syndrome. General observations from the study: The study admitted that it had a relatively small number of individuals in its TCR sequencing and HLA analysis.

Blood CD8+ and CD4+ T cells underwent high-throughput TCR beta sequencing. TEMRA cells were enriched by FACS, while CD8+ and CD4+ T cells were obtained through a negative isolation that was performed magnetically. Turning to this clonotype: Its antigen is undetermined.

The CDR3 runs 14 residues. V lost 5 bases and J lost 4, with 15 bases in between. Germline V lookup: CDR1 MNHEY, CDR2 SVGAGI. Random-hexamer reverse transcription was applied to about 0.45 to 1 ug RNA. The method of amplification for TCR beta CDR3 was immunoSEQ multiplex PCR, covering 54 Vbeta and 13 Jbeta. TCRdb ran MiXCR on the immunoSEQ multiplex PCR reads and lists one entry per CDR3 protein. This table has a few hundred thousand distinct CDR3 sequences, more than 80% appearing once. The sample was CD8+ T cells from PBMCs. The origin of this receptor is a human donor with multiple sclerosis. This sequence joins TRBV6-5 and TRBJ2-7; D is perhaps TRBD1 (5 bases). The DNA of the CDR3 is TGTGCCAGCAGTCACCACCTTCAGGGTTACGAGCAGTACTTC. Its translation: CASSHHLQGYEQYF.